Listed here are 9 T cell receptor beta chains from one sample, sequenced in a study of kidney transplant recipient with SARS-CoV-2 infection. Using its own MiXCR run on the reads, TCRdb lists one record per CDR3 protein. The data contain fewer than 250,000 distinct CDR3 sequences, under 35% of them singletons. The sequencing used a blood sample, collected at baseline and on day 111 from a kidney transplant recipient. The receptors originated from a male patient in his thirties who had COVID-19 and was a kidney transplant recipient. Some T cells may have originated in the graft donor.

As regards this clonotype: The junction and the germline gene differ at one end; a read error may be behind it. The chain recombines TRBV5-6 with TRBJ2-4; no clear D gene. Germline loops: CDR1 SGHDT, CDR2 YYEEEE. CDR3 length equals 12 residues. For the CDR3, the DNA is TGTGCCAGCAGCTTGGGGGTCTACGAGCAGCACTTC. The encoded protein is CASSLGVYEQHF.

This clonotype was counted many times. This CDR3 is CASSMAPVVRKTYGYTF. In DNA, the CDR3 is TGTGCCAGCAGCATGGCTCCGGTCGTTAGAAAGACCTATGGCTACACCTTC. The V call is TRBV16, the J call TRBJ1-2; D is ambiguous. The V end lost 5 bases, the J end lost 4 bases, and 23 bases lay between the germline ends. Germline loops: CDR1 KGHSY, CDR2 FQNENV. The CDR3 loop spans 17 amino acids. Combining the CDR3 with reference TRBV16 and TRBJ1-2 gives the whole variable domain GEEVAQTPKHLVRGEGQKAKLYCAPIKGHSYVFWYQQVLKNEFKFLISFQNENVFDETGMPKERFSAKCLPNSPCSLEIQATKLEDSAVYFCASSMAPVVRKTYGYTFGSGTRLTVV.

This chain links TRBV21-1 with TRBJ2-7; TRBD1 reflects the table's D call only, with no check against the DNA. TRBV21-1 is assigned pseudogene status. CDR3 length: 15 amino acids. The CDR3 coding sequence is TGCGCCAGCAGCATACCGGGACGGGGGACCTACGAGCAGTACTTC. Amino acids: CASSIPGRGTYEQYF.

This clonotype has only a few counts. The rearrangement links TRBV12-5 to TRBJ1-5; no clear D. CDR1 and CDR2 from the germline V gene are LGHNT and FRNRAP. V was clipped by 3 bases and J by 4 bases, with 25 bases between them. This CDR3 is 19 amino acids long. CDR3 bases: TGTGCTAGTGGTTTTTGGCCGCCCTCGAAGGGTTTAGGGAATCAGCCCCAGCATTTT. The encoded protein is CASGFWPPSKGLGNQPQHF.

This clonotype has a single count. This sequence may be a read error, since a much larger clone differs from it by one base. This chain joins TRBV7-4 and TRBJ1-2, with D uncertain. This CDR3 is built from 17 residues. Trimming left V 5 bases short and J 4 bases short, with 23 bases between. Looked up from germline, CDR1 is SGHVT and CDR2 is SQSDAQ. CDR3 loop: CASSARVSARKTYGYTF. The CDR3 coding sequence is TGTGCCAGCAGCGCCCGGGTTTCAGCTCGAAAGACCTATGGCTACACCTTC.

Worth noting for this clonotype: One base away lies a much larger clone, so this may be a sequencing read error. The chain has TRBV18 and TRBJ2-1; 7 nucleotides match TRBD1. J was trimmed by 5 bases and V by 8 bases; bases with no gene match: 12. CDR3 length: 15 amino acids. Germline lookup yields CDR1 KGHSH and CDR2 LQKENI. CDR3 residues: CASPRGQAENNEQFF. CDR3 nucleotides: TGTGCCAGCCCCCGCGGACAGGCAGAAAACAATGAGCAGTTCTTC.

Turning to this clonotype: Just one base apart from a much larger clone, this may be a read error. This sequence joins TRBV5-3 and TRBJ1-2, with D uncertain. TRBV5-3 is marked as an open reading frame, function uncertain. V lost 6 bases, J lost 4 bases, and 22 bases lay in between. This CDR3 has 16 amino acids. The CDR3, as DNA: TGTGCCAGAAATCATGCAGTGGTGAGAAAGACCTATGGCTACACCTTC. Its translation: CARNHAVVRKTYGYTF.

In the case of this clonotype: One base away lies a much larger clone, so this may be a sequencing read error. The chain is built from TRBV19 and TRBJ1-1; the match to TRBD1 covers 8 bases. This CDR3 is 17 amino acids long. Trimming at V came to 0 bases and at J to 6 bases, leaving 12 bases not matched to a gene. Germline-derived CDR1 and CDR2 are LNHDA and SQIVND (reference sequence). CDR3 DNA sequence: TGTGCCAGTAGTATAGATATCAGGCAGGGGGCTTTCGCTGAAGCTTTCTTT. Protein: CASSIDIRQGAFAEAFF.

Remarks on this clonotype: A much larger clonotype is one base distant, so this may be a read error. The V call is TRBV3-1, the J call TRBJ2-5; D perhaps matches TRBD1 (6 bases). The germline V gene encodes CDR1 LGHDT and CDR2 YNNKEL (reference sequence). The length of the CDR3 is 17 residues. This CDR3 reads CANSLDSPISFSETQYF. Written as DNA, the CDR3 is TGTGCCAACAGCCTGGACAGTCCCATTTCTTTCTCTGAGACCCAGTACTTC.